Following are 14 T cell receptor beta chains from one sample sequenced in a study of blood T cell repertoires in COVID-19. Profiled with immunoSEQ multiplex PCR; TCRdb holds only in-frame clones, not every one. Among a few hundred thousand clones listed, around 91% were seen once. The sample consisted of peripheral blood. All receptors derive from a woman aged 55-69 years with acute or convalescent COVID-19.

J is TRBJ2-7 and V is TRBV6-1, with TRBD1 matching over 11 bases. The germline gives CDR1 MNHNS, CDR2 SASEGT. Germline trimming cut 0 bases from V and 6 bases from J; bases unmatched to any gene: 7. The CDR3 has 16 amino acids. Here the CDR3 DNA reads TGTGCCAGCAGTGAAGCGATCGGACAGGGGGCGAGCGAGCAGTACTTC. It translates to CASSEAIGQGASEQYF.

V usage is TRBV2 and J usage is TRBJ1-1, with D maybe TRBD1 (6 bases). Per the germline V gene, CDR1 is SNHLY and CDR2 is FYNNEI. V shed 7 bases and J shed 1 base, with 10 bases lying between them. The CDR3 extends over 13 amino acids. CDR3 in DNA: TGTGCCAGCACACAGGGACCGAACACTGAAGCTTTCTTT. Amino acids: CASTQGPNTEAFF.

V usage is TRBV19 and J usage is TRBJ2-2; 7 nucleotides align to TRBD2. CDR1 is LNHDA and CDR2 is SQIVND in the germline V gene (reference sequence). The CDR3 has 14 amino acids. V was pared by 9 bases and J by 4 bases, with 8 bases of the junction left unmatched. The DNA of the CDR3 is TGTGCCAGGGTGCGGGGGAAGAGCACCGGGGAGCTGTTTTTT. Its translation is CARVRGKSTGELFF.

The J gene is TRBJ1-1, the V gene TRBV9; the D gene is possibly TRBD1 (6 bases). Germline CDR1 SGDLS, CDR2 YYNGEE. This CDR3 has 14 residues. The V end lost 0 bases, the J end lost 8 bases, and 14 bases lay between the germline ends. CDR3: CASSVVQGQVEAFF. The CDR3 DNA reads TGTGCCAGCAGCGTAGTTCAGGGGCAAGTGGAAGCTTTCTTT.

The chain combines TRBV3-1 (or the pseudogene TRBV3-2) with TRBJ1-6; 8 bases are shared with TRBD1. In germline, CDR1 is LGHDT, CDR2 YNNKEL (reference sequence). The CDR3 loop spans 19 amino acids. V was clipped by 0 bases and J by 7 bases; unmatched bases: 14. CDR3 coding DNA: TGTGCCAGCAGCCAAGAAGGCTGGGCAGGGGGCAGTCGGAATTCACCCCTCCACTTT. Its translation is CASSQEGWAGGSRNSPLHF.

This sequence joins TRBV5-4 and TRBJ1-2; TRBD1 matches at 9 bases. The J segment lost 5 bases and the V segment lost 4 bases, leaving 6 bases of the junction unmatched. The CDR3 is made up of 14 amino acids. Germline-derived CDR1 and CDR2 are SGHNT and YYREEE (reference sequence). CDR3 in amino acids: CASSVSGQGYGYTF. In DNA, the CDR3 is TGTGCCAGCAGCGTGTCGGGACAGGGTTATGGCTACACCTTC.

V gene TRBV6-5 combines with J gene TRBJ2-1; D might be TRBD2 (6 bases). The CDR3 spans 16 residues. Looked up from germline, CDR1 is MNHEY and CDR2 is SVGAGI. Trimming stripped 4 bases from V and 4 bases from J, with 17 bases between. The CDR3 region has the DNA TGTGCCAGCAGTTCCCCGGGGCGGCGGGGATACAATGAGCAGTTCTTC. Translation gives CASSSPGRRGYNEQFF.

This sequence joins TRBV12-3 or TRBV12-4 and TRBJ1-2; 8 nucleotides match TRBD1. This CDR3 spans 13 amino acids. J was trimmed by 10 bases and V by 3 bases; bases with no gene match: 7. The CDR3 spells CASSLGQATYYTF. CDR3 coding DNA: TGTGCCAGCAGTTTGGGACAGGCTACCTACTACACCTTC.

The chain joins TRBV28 to TRBJ1-3, with D perhaps matching TRBD1 (5 bases). The CDR3 has 16 residues. Trimming took 6 bases from V and 3 from J, leaving 18 bases between them. Looked up from germline, CDR1 is MDHEN and CDR2 is SYDVKM. The CDR3 nucleotides are TGTGCCAGCAGGGACGCCGGGGACTTAATTGGAAACACCATATATTTT. Its translation: CASRDAGDLIGNTIYF.

The chain couples TRBV4-2 to TRBJ1-5; D may be TRBD1 (5 bases). Germline V CDR1 and CDR2: LGHNA, YNFKEQ. The CDR3 covers 17 residues. V lost 0 bases and J lost 2, with 14 bases in between. The CDR3 bases are TGTGCCAGCAGCCAAGATGTGCAGGGATGGGGCAATCAGCCCCAGCATTTT. Its protein is CASSQDVQGWGNQPQHF.

The chain uses TRBV7-2 and TRBJ2-7; the D gene is possibly TRBD1 (7 bases). The germline CDR1 and CDR2 sequences are SGHTA and FQGNSA. Trimming pared 4 bases from V and 3 bases from J, leaving 13 bases between. The CDR3 extends over 14 amino acids. CDR3 bases: TGTGCCAGCAGCTCTCAGGGGGGAGGCTACGAGCAGTACTTC. Its protein is CASSSQGGGYEQYF.

This clone was detected only once. This chain joins TRBV7-2 and TRBJ1-2, with 8 bases lining up with TRBD1. From germline, CDR1 is SGHTA and CDR2 FQGNSA. V trimming: 1 base; J trimming: 8 bases; junction bases outside the gene matches: 15. The CDR3 runs 17 residues. The CDR3 sequence: CASSLGAVGQGARGYTF. The CDR3 nucleotides are TGTGCCAGCAGCTTAGGAGCAGTTGGGCAGGGGGCTAGGGGCTACACCTTC.

The chain links TRBV27 to TRBJ1-4; D unclear. Trimming pared 4 bases from V and 8 bases from J, leaving 11 bases between. The CDR3 has 13 amino acids. Looked up from germline, CDR1 is MNHEY and CDR2 is SMNVEV (reference sequence). As DNA, the CDR3 is TGTGCCAGCAGTTGGGTGGGAGGAGAAAAACTGTTTTTT. The encoded protein is CASSWVGGEKLFF.

This chain connects TRBV5-5 to TRBJ2-1; 7 bases agree with TRBD2. The germline V gene has CDR1 SGHKS and CDR2 YYEKEE (reference sequence). The CDR3 length is 15 residues. Trimming took 3 bases from V and 0 from J; bases not matched to a gene: 3. This chain's CDR3 is CASSYPGGSYNEQFF. In DNA form, the CDR3 reads TGTGCCAGCAGCTACCCGGGAGGCTCCTACAATGAGCAGTTCTTC.